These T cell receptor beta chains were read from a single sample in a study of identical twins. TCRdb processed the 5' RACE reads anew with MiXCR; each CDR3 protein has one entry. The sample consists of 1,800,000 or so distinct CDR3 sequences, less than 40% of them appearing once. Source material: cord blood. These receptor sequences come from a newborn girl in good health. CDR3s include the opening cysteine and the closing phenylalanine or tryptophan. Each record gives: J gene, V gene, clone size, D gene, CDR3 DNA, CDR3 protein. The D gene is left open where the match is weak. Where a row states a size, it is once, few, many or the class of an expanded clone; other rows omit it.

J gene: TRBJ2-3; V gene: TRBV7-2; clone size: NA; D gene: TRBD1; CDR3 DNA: TGTGCCGGCAGCCCTCAGACAGGGATCGCAGATACGCAGTATTTT; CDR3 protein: CAGSPQTGIADTQYF
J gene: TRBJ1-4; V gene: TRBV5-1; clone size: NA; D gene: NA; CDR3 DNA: TGCGCCGGCAGCTTGGCCAGGACTAATGAAAAACTGTTTTTT; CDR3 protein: CAGSLARTNEKLFF
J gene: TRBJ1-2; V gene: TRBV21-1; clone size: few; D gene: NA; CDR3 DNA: TGTGCCAGCGCGTTAGATAGGAAAGGCAAACCCTATGGCTACACCTTC; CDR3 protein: CASALDRKGKPYGYTF
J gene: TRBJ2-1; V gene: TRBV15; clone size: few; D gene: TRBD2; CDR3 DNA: TGTGCCACCAGCAGAGACTTAAAGCGGGGGAGCGACAATGAGCAGTTCTTC; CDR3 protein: CATSRDLKRGSDNEQFF
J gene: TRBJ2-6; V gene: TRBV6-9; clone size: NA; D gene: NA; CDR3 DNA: TGTGCCAGCAGTTATACGGACTCTGGGGCCAACGTCCTGACTTTC; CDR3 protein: CASSYTDSGANVLTF
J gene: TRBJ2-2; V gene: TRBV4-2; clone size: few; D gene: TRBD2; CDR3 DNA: TGTGCCAGCAGCCAAGGGACTAGCGGGACCCACACCGGGGAGCTGTTTTTT; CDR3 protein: CASSQGTSGTHTGELFF
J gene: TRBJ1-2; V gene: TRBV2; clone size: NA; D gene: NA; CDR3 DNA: TGTGCCAGCACCGACGGATACTATGGCTACACCTTC; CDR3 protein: CASTDGYYGYTF
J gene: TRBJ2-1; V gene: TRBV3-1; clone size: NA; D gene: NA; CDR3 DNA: TGTGCCAGCAGCCCCAGGCTGAAAGAGACCCAGTTCTTC; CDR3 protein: CASSPRLKETQFF
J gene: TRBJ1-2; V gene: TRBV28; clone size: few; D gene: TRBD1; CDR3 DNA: TGTGCCAGCAGTCCATCCGGGACAGGGTTCGGCGGCTACACCTTC; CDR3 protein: CASSPSGTGFGGYTF
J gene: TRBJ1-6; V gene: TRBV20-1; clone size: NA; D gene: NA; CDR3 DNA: TGCAGTGCTCATACAGGGAATTCACCCCTCCACTTT; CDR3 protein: CSAHTGNSPLHF
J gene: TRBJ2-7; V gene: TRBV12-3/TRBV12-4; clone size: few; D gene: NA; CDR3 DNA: TGTGCCAGCAGTTTACAGCCGGTGGTTGGGTCCTACGAGCAGTACTTC; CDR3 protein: CASSLQPVVGSYEQYF
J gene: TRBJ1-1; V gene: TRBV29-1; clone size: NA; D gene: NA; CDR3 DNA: TGCAGCGTTGAAAAGGGGGGGGCGAAGACTGAAGCTTTCTTT; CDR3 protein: CSVEKGGAKTEAFF
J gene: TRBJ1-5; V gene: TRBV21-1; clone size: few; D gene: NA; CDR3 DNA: TGTGCCAGCACCCTGTCCGGGAGGCTCAATGGGGACAATCAGCCCCAGCATTTT; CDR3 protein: CASTLSGRLNGDNQPQHF
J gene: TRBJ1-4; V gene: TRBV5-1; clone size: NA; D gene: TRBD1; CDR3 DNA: TGCGCCAGCAGCACCACAGGGGGGCCTGCAACTAATGAAAAACTGTTTTTT; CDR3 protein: CASSTTGGPATNEKLFF
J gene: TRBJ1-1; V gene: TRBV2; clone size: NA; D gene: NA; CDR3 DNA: TGTGCCTGTTTGGGGGGCACTGAAGCTTTCTTT; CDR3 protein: CACLGGTEAFF
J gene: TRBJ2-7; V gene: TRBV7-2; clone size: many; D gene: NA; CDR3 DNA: TGTGCCAGCAGCTTTGGGCTAGGCGCCTACGAGCAGTACTTC; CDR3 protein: CASSFGLGAYEQYF
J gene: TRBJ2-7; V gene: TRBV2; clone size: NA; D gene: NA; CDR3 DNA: TGTGCCAGCAGCGGACTCCTAAAATACGAGCAGTACTTC; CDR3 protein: CASSGLLKYEQYF
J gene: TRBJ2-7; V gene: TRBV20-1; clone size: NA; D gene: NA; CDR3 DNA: TGCAGTGCTGACCCCAGCTCCTACGAGCAGTACTTC; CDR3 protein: CSADPSSYEQYF
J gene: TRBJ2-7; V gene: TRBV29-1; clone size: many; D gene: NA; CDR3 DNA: TGCAGCGCCTCGGTTATGAACGAGCAGTACTTC; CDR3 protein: CSASVMNEQYF
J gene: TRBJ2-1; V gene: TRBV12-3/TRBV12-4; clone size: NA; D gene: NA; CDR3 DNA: TGTGCCAGCAGTCATAAATACAATGAGCAGTTCTTC; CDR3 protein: CASSHKYNEQFF
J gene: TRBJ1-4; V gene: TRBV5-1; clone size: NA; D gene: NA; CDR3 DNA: TGCGCCAGCAGCTTGGGCGACCGGAAAGGTGAAAAACTGTTTTTT; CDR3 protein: CASSLGDRKGEKLFF
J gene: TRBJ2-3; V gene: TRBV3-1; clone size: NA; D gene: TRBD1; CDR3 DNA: TGTGCCAGCAGCCAAGTAAGGGGGCCCACAGATACGCAGTATTTT; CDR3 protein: CASSQVRGPTDTQYF
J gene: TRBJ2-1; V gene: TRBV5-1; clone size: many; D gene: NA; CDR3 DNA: TGCGCCAGCGCGCTAAACTTCCGTGCCGATGAGCAGTTCTTC; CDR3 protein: CASALNFRADEQFF
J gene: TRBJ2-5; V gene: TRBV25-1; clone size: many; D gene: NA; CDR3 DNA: TGTGCCAGCAGTCCTCCCGGGCCCTTCCTCCAAGAGACCCAGTACTTC; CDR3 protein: CASSPPGPFLQETQYF
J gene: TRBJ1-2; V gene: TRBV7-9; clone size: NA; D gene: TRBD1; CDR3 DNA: TGTGCCAGCAGCTCTAGCGTCGGACAGGGGGTCTCTATCTATGGCTACACCTTC; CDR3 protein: CASSSSVGQGVSIYGYTF
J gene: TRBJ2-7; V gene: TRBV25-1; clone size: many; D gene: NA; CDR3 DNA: TGTGCCAGCAGTTCATTAGACAGCTACGAGCAGTACTTC; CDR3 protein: CASSSLDSYEQYF
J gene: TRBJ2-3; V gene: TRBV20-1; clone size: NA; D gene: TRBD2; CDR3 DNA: TGCAGTGCTAGCGTGGGGGGGGACACAGATACGCAGTATTTT; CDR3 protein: CSASVGGDTDTQYF
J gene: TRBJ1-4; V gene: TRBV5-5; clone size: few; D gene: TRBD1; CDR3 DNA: TGTGCCAGCAGCGGTACAGGGGGCCGGAATGAAAAACTGTTTTTT; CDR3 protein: CASSGTGGRNEKLFF
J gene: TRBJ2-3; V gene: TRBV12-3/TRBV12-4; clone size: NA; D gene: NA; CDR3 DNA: TGTGCCAGCAGCTCAAGGGGTAGCACAGATGCGCAGTATTTT; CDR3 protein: CASSSRGSTDAQYF
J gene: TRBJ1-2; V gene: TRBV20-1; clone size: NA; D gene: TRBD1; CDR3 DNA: TGCAGTGCCCCCCCAACAGGGGCGATCTATGGCTACACCTTC; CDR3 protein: CSAPPTGAIYGYTF
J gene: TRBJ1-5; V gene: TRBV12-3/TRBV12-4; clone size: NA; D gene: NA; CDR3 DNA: TGTGCCAGCAGTCCCCTGACAGCTAATCAGCCCCAGCATTTT; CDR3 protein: CASSPLTANQPQHF
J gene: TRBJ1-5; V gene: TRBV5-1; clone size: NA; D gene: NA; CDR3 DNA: TGCGCCAACAGCTTAAGGGGGGATAGCAATCAGCCCCAGCATTTT; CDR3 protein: CANSLRGDSNQPQHF
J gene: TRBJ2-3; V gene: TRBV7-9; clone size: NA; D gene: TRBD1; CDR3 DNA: TGTGCCAGCAGCTTACTTTTACGGGACAGGCGACACACCACAGATACGCAGTATTTT; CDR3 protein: CASSLLLRDRRHTTDTQYF
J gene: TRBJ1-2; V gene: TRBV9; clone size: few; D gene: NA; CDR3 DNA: TGTGCCAGCAGCGTTCATACTAACTATGGCTACACCTTC; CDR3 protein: CASSVHTNYGYTF
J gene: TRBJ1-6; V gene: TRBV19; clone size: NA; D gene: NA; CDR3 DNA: TGTGCCAGTAGAACCGTTAATTCACCCCTCCACTTT; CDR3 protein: CASRTVNSPLHF
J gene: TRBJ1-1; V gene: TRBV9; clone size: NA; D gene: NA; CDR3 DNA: TGTGCCAGCAGCACCCGGACAACCTATCCTTCGAACACTGAAGCTTTCTTT; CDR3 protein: CASSTRTTYPSNTEAFF
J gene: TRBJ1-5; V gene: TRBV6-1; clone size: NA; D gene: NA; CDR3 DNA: TGTGCCAGCAGACAGATTAGCAATCAGCCCCAGCATTTT; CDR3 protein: CASRQISNQPQHF
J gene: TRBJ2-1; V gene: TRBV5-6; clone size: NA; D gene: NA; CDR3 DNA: TGTGCCAGCGGGAGGAGATTCTTGGCTAGCGCGTACAATGAGCAGTTCTTC; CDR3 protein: CASGRRFLASAYNEQFF
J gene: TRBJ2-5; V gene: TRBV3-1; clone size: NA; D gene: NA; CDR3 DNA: TGTGCCAGCAGCCATATACGGACTGGGCAGTACTTC; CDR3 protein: CASSHIRTGQYF
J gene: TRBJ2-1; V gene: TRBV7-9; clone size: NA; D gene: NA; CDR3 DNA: TGTGCCAGCAGCACCGGGGGGCGACGCAATGAGCAGTTCTTC; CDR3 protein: CASSTGGRRNEQFF
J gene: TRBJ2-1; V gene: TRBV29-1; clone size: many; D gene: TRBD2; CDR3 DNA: TGCAGCGTTGGGAGCGGGAGAGGAAACAATGAGCAGTTCTTC; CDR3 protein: CSVGSGRGNNEQFF
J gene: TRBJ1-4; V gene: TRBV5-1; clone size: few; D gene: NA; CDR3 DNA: TGTGCCAGCAGCTTAGCCGAAGGGGGGGAAAAACTGTTTTTT; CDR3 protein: CASSLAEGGEKLFF